This T cell receptor beta chain was captured by sequencing in a study of T-cell memory formation after mild COVID-19. Study-level results: Contracting CD4+ clones were located mainly in CM and EM, and CD8+ clones in EMRA. Memory cells collected pre-infection included some clones that later responded, suggesting cross-reactive memory joined.

5'RACE with constant-segment primers built TCRalpha and TCRbeta cDNA libraries with UMIs. TCRdb re-analysed the 5' RACE reads in MiXCR, keeping a single row per CDR3 protein. The sample includes some 88,000 distinct CDR3 sequences, about 23% of them seen just once. This CDR3 contains 16 residues. Trimming at V came to 2 bases and at J to 0 bases, leaving 4 bases not matched to a gene. In this sample, this clonotype turned up a few times. Its antigen is unknown. Sequenced input: PBMCs or a T cell subset sorted from them (not recorded which). V gene TRBV12-3 or TRBV12-4 combines with J gene TRBJ2-5; 9 bases are shared with TRBD1. The receptor comes from a man between 18 and 35 years old who had mild COVID-19 (a few samples of this study predate the infection). Cell type and time point are not known. CDR3 coding DNA: TGTGCCAGCAGTTTAACTTGGACAGGGGACCAAGAGACCCAGTACTTC. It is translated as CASSLTWTGDQETQYF.